The rows below give T cell receptor beta chains drawn from one sample of a study of lymphopenia after photon versus proton radiotherapy. Assay: immunoSEQ multiplex PCR; the TCRdb copy retains only in-frame clones and omits some. The sample holds more than 45,000 clones, approximately 84% seen once. Sequenced here: peripheral blood, sampled from a patient treated with proton-based radiotherapy. These receptor sequences come from a man aged 60 to 75 with pancreatic cancer. The CDR3 runs from the conserved cysteine through the conserved F or W. D genes are given only for firm matches. Clone size is given for some rows only: seen once, a few or many times, or a class if the clone is expanded.

J gene | V gene | D gene | clone size | CDR3 protein | CDR3 DNA
TRBJ2-5 | TRBV4-3 | . | . | CASSLPPFGAGGVQETQYF | TGCGCCAGCAGCCTCCCCCCGTTTGGGGCCGGTGGTGTGCAAGAGACCCAGTACTTC
TRBJ1-4 | TRBV2 | . | . | CASSGGRGVNEKLFF | TGTGCCAGCAGTGGGGGTAGGGGTGTTAATGAAAAACTGTTTTTT
TRBJ2-5 | TRBV25-1 | TRBD2 | . | CASSLNSGRARVETQYF | TGTGCCAGCAGCCTGAATTCCGGGAGGGCCCGTGTTGAGACCCAGTACTTC
TRBJ2-3 | TRBV14 | . | . | CASSPLSGLTDTQYF | TGTGCCAGCAGCCCTCTGAGCGGCCTCACAGATACGCAGTATTTT
TRBJ1-2 | TRBV27 | . | . | CASSFGARRGYGYTF | TGTGCCAGCAGTTTCGGGGCCCGGCGGGGCTATGGCTACACCTTC
TRBJ2-1 | TRBV11-3 | . | . | CASSHRTASYNEQFF | TGTGCCAGCAGCCACCGGACCGCTTCTTACAATGAGCAGTTCTTC
TRBJ2-1 | TRBV9 | . | . | CASSLYQYNEQFF | TGTGCCAGCAGCCTATATCAGTACAATGAGCAGTTCTTC
TRBJ2-7 | TRBV2 | . | . | CASSGDDHNSYEQYF | TGTGCCAGCAGTGGCGACGACCATAATTCCTACGAGCAGTACTTC
TRBJ2-7 | TRBV5-4 | . | once | CASSWAPGGYEQYF | TGTGCCAGCAGCTGGGCCCCCGGCGGCTACGAGCAGTACTTC
TRBJ1-5 | TRBV4-1 | . | . | CASSQTTGIQPQHF | TGCGCCAGCAGCCAGACCACAGGGATACAGCCCCAGCATTTT
TRBJ2-2 | TRBV5-1 | TRBD2 | . | CASSLLAGSGELFF | TGCGCCAGCAGCTTGTTAGCGGGTTCCGGGGAGCTGTTTTTT
TRBJ1-2 | TRBV7-2 | TRBD1 | few | CASSLGIFGAGGSYGYTF | TGTGCCAGCAGCTTAGGGATCTTCGGCGCAGGGGGTTCCTATGGCTACACCTTC
TRBJ2-5 | TRBV27 | . | . | CASRVVKTQYF | TGTGCCAGCAGGGTCGTTAAGACCCAGTACTTC
TRBJ1-2 | TRBV28 | . | . | CASIELPGAYTF | TGTGCCAGCATTGAACTCCCGGGTGCCTACACCTTC
TRBJ2-1 | TRBV15 | TRBD1 | . | CATSKVRTGATSSYNEQFF | TGTGCCACCAGCAAGGTCCGGACAGGGGCCACGAGCTCCTACAATGAGCAGTTCTTC
TRBJ2-1 | TRBV7-2 | TRBD2 | . | CASSLNVISGATYNEQFF | TGTGCCAGCAGCTTAAATGTCATAAGCGGGGCAACCTACAATGAGCAGTTCTTC
TRBJ2-5 | TRBV5-4 | TRBD1 | . | CASSLTGGTGETQYF | TGTGCCAGCAGTTTGACAGGGGGGACGGGAGAGACCCAGTACTTC
TRBJ2-1 | TRBV2 | TRBD1 | . | CASRGLTGVYNEQFF | TGTGCCAGCAGAGGTTTGACAGGGGTCTACAATGAGCAGTTCTTC
TRBJ1-5 | TRBV18 | TRBD1 | few | CASSYGTAGKPQHF | TGTGCCAGCTCATATGGGACAGCCGGTAAGCCCCAGCATTTT
TRBJ2-7 | TRBV11-2 | TRBD1 | . | CASSLTGGTNEQYF | TGTGCCAGCAGCTTAACAGGGGGCACCAACGAGCAGTACTTC
TRBJ2-7 | TRBV6-5 | TRBD1 | . | CASAIRTGVKYEQYF | TGTGCCAGTGCAATCCGGACAGGGGTTAAGTACGAGCAGTACTTC
TRBJ2-2 | TRBV7-9 | . | . | CASSPGIGAGELFF | TGTGCCAGCAGCCCAGGGATAGGGGCCGGGGAGCTGTTTTTT
TRBJ2-7 | TRBV25-1 | TRBD1 | . | CASSGTGILYEQYF | TGTGCCAGCAGTGGGACAGGGATTCTCTACGAGCAGTACTTC
TRBJ1-1 | TRBV6-1 | TRBD1 | . | CASKQTGGSTEAFF | TGTGCCAGCAAACAGACAGGGGGCAGCACTGAAGCTTTCTTT
TRBJ1-1 | TRBV11-2 | TRBD1 | few | CASSLRGGTNMNTEAFF | TGTGCCAGCAGCCTACGAGGGGGCACAAATATGAACACTGAAGCTTTCTTT
TRBJ1-1 | TRBV5-1 | . | once | CASRRDRMHETEAFF | TGCGCCAGCAGAAGGGACCGAATGCATGAGACTGAAGCTTTCTTT
TRBJ2-7 | TRBV5-1 | . | . | CASSAGDRSYEQYF | TGCGCCAGCAGCGCCGGGGACCGTTCCTACGAGCAGTACTTC
TRBJ1-1 | TRBV28 | . | . | CASSLWTFEAFF | TGTGCCAGCAGTTTATGGACATTTGAAGCTTTCTTT
TRBJ2-2 | TRBV10-1 | . | . | CASSRGTGELFF | TGCGCCAGCAGTCGGGGTACCGGGGAGCTGTTTTTT
TRBJ2-5 | TRBV29-1 | . | . | CSVIWDGQETQYF | TGCAGCGTAATCTGGGACGGCCAAGAGACCCAGTACTTC
TRBJ1-1 | TRBV7-2 | . | . | CASSRTEGSKGFF | TGTGCCAGCAGCCGAACGGAAGGGTCGAAGGGTTTCTTT
TRBJ2-7 | TRBV6-5 | TRBD2 | . | CASSTGLAASLKYF | TGTGCCAGCAGCACGGGACTAGCGGCCTCCCTGAAGTACTTC
TRBJ2-7 | TRBV5-1 | TRBD1 | . | CASRAGTASYEQYF | TGCGCCAGCAGGGCAGGGACAGCTTCTTACGAGCAGTACTTC
TRBJ1-6 | TRBV6-1 | TRBD1 | . | CASRGQGMGPLHF | TGTGCCAGCAGGGGACAGGGGATGGGACCCCTCCACTTT
TRBJ2-1 | TRBV28 | TRBD2 | . | CASSLPLAGVDEQFF | TGTGCCAGCAGCTTACCCTTAGCGGGAGTAGATGAGCAGTTCTTC
TRBJ1-5 | TRBV6-1 | . | . | CASSERNQPQHF | TGTGCCAGCAGTGAACGAAATCAGCCCCAGCATTTT
TRBJ1-1 | TRBV19 | . | . | CATSHPHSSFNTEAFF | TGTGCGACCTCCCATCCCCACAGTAGCTTTAACACTGAAGCTTTCTTT
TRBJ2-1 | TRBV18 | . | . | CASSPPKHSSSYNEQFF | TGTGCCAGCTCACCACCGAAACACAGTAGCTCCTACAATGAGCAGTTCTTC
TRBJ1-2 | TRBV15 | . | . | CATSRGWSGQLSSYTF | TGTGCCACCAGCAGAGGGTGGTCAGGACAGTTATCCTCTTACACCTTC
TRBJ2-2 | TRBV11-3 | . | . | CASSFFADTTWTGELFF | TGTGCCAGCAGCTTCTTTGCGGACACCACTTGGACCGGGGAGCTGTTTTTT
TRBJ1-1 | TRBV28 | . | . | CASSLGAGGNTEAFF | TGTGCCAGCAGTTTAGGCGCCGGGGGGAACACTGAAGCTTTCTTT
TRBJ2-7 | TRBV5-1 | TRBD2 | . | CASSAGAYEQYF | TGCGCCAGCAGCGCGGGAGCCTACGAGCAGTACTTC
TRBJ1-3 | TRBV6-6 | . | . | CASSSSSGNTIYF | TGTGCCAGCAGTTCCAGTTCGGGAAACACCATATATTTT
TRBJ2-6 | TRBV28 | . | . | CASSPQGISGANVLTF | TGTGCCAGCAGTCCCCAGGGGATCTCTGGGGCCAACGTCCTGACTTTC
TRBJ2-3 | TRBV28 | . | . | CASSLGGHQSTDTQYF | TGTGCCAGCAGTTTAGGGGGACACCAGAGCACAGATACGCAGTATTTT
TRBJ2-7 | TRBV29-1 | . | . | CSVIPSPQGVSYEQYF | TGCAGCGTCATCCCCAGTCCCCAGGGCGTTAGTTACGAGCAGTACTTC
TRBJ2-3 | TRBV19 | TRBD1 | . | CASSGDRGRGSTDTQYF | TGTGCCAGTAGTGGGGACAGGGGGAGAGGAAGCACAGATACGCAGTATTTT
TRBJ2-1 | TRBV18 | . | . | CASSPEGWGISNEQFF | TGTGCCAGCTCACCAGAGGGGTGGGGGATCAGCAATGAGCAGTTCTTC
TRBJ1-2 | TRBV5-4 | . | . | CASSLAGGDGYTF | TGTGCCAGCAGCTTGGCCGGCGGGGACGGCTACACCTTC
TRBJ1-2 | TRBV29-1 | TRBD1 | . | CSVENGQVAHGYTF | TGCAGCGTTGAGAACGGACAGGTTGCTCATGGCTACACCTTC
TRBJ2-1 | TRBV30 | TRBD2 | . | CAWLASGRIGNEQFF | TGTGCCTGGCTTGCTAGCGGGAGGATTGGCAATGAGCAGTTCTTC
TRBJ2-6 | TRBV6-6 | . | . | CASSYVGSGANVLTF | TGTGCCAGCAGTTACGTCGGCTCTGGGGCCAACGTCCTGACTTTC
TRBJ2-7 | TRBV4-2 | TRBD2 | once | CASSPSVSLGARTSGSVYEQYF | TGTGCCAGCAGCCCGAGCGTGTCTTTAGGGGCCAGGACTAGCGGGAGCGTCTACGAGCAGTACTTC
TRBJ2-3 | TRBV28 | . | . | CASSLWGGGTDTQYF | TGTGCCAGCAGTTTGTGGGGAGGCGGCACAGATACGCAGTATTTT